Each of the 26 T cell receptor beta chains below was sequenced from the same sample in a study of blood T cell repertoires in COVID-19. TCRdb's copy holds only in-frame clones and misses some; the assay was immunoSEQ multiplex PCR. The sample lists under 170,000 clones; roughly 87% were seen once. The sequenced sample was peripheral blood. All receptors come from an older woman with active or convalescent COVID-19.

This chain uses TRBV19 with TRBJ1-6, with 8 bases that match TRBD1. V shed 4 bases and J 10 bases; nucleotides not matched to a gene: 9. Germline CDR1 and CDR2: LNHDA and SQIVND (reference sequence). CDR3 size: 15 residues. The CDR3 sequence is CASSTFGQGGSPLHF. The DNA for the CDR3 is TGTGCCAGTAGTACCTTCGGACAGGGAGGGTCACCCCTCCACTTT.

V and J are TRBV29-1 and TRBJ2-7; 9 bases agree with TRBD1. Germline loops: CDR1 SQVTM, CDR2 ANQGSEA. The CDR3 is 15 amino acids. With 5 bases clipped from V and 2 bases from J, the junction kept 10 bases outside the gene matches. DNA for the CDR3: TGCAGCGTTACCACCGGGACAGGGATAACCTACGAGCAGTACTTC. It is translated as CSVTTGTGITYEQYF.

The CDR3 sequence: CASSPTGGSGNTIYF. CDR3 nucleotides: TGTGCCAGCAGCCCCACAGGGGGGTCTGGAAACACCATATATTTT. The V and J genes are TRBV9 and TRBJ1-3; TRBD1 aligns across 8 bases. The CDR3 has 15 amino acids. The germline V gene encodes CDR1 SGDLS and CDR2 YYNGEE. V dropped 4 bases and J dropped 1; count of bases not matched to a gene: 4. The whole variable domain, remainder taken from reference TRBV9 and TRBJ1-3, is DSGVTQTPKHLITATGQRVTLRCSPRSGDLSVYWYQQSLDQGLQFLIQYYNGEERAKGNILERFSAQQFPDLHSELNLSSLELGDSALYFCASSPTGGSGNTIYFGEGSWLTVV.

The rearrangement joins TRBV3-1 (or the pseudogene TRBV3-2) to TRBJ2-1; no reliable D call. The length of the CDR3 is 10 residues. Germline V gives CDR1 LGHDT, CDR2 YNNKEL (reference sequence). Deletions cut 4 bases from V and 8 bases from J, with 3 bases between. This chain's CDR3 is CASSRHEQFF. In DNA form, the CDR3 reads TGTGCCAGCAGCCGGCATGAGCAGTTCTTC.

V and J are TRBV12-5 and TRBJ2-1, with 9 bases fitting TRBD1. The germline gives CDR1 LGHNT, CDR2 FRNRAP. The length of the CDR3 is 16 residues. V shed 1 base and J 7 bases; nucleotides not matched to a gene: 8. The CDR3 loop reads CASGLGTGDRVNEQFF. CDR3 bases: TGTGCTAGTGGTTTGGGGACTGGGGACAGGGTAAATGAGCAGTTCTTC.

This chain links TRBV6-6 with TRBJ1-1; no firm D call. V was shortened by 6 bases and J by 1 base, with 15 bases between the two germline ends. CDR3 length equals 15 residues. Germline V lookup: CDR1 MNHNY, CDR2 SVGAGI (reference sequence). The CDR3 region is CASSPNSYRNTEAFF. The CDR3 region has the DNA TGTGCCAGCAGCCCGAACAGCTACCGGAACACTGAAGCTTTCTTT.

V usage is TRBV7-9 and J usage is TRBJ2-3, with TRBD1 as a possible D gene (5 bases). The CDR3 is made up of 13 amino acids. Trimming stripped 5 bases from V and 2 bases from J, with 8 bases between. The germline V gene encodes CDR1 SEHNR and CDR2 FQNEAQ (reference sequence). The CDR3 DNA follows: TGTGCCAGCAGCCCGACAGCCACAGATACGCAGTATTTT. Its translation: CASSPTATDTQYF.

The chain is built from TRBV19 and TRBJ1-3, with 8 bases fitting TRBD1. The trim removed 7 bases at V and 5 bases at J, leaving 10 bases unmatched. The CDR3 totals 15 residues. Germline CDR1 and CDR2: LNHDA and SQIVND (reference sequence). CDR3 sequence reads: CASTPAGQGRNTIYF. CDR3 nucleotides: TGTGCCAGTACCCCAGCCGGACAGGGTAGAAACACCATATATTTT.

The rearrangement uses TRBV7-9 and TRBJ2-5; weak D call: TRBD2 (5 bases). V lost 6 bases and J 5 bases, leaving 16 bases between the germline ends. The CDR3 is 14 amino acids. Germline-derived CDR1 and CDR2 are SEHNR and FQNEAQ (reference sequence). The CDR3 sequence is CASSNRTLGETQYF. Written as DNA, the CDR3 is TGTGCCAGCAGTAACCGGACTCTAGGGGAGACCCAGTACTTC.

The chain combines TRBV6-6 with TRBJ1-6; maybe TRBD1 (5 bases). Looked up from germline, CDR1 is MNHNY and CDR2 is SVGAGI (reference sequence). The CDR3 extends over 15 amino acids. The V gene lost 10 bases and the J gene lost 9 bases, with 22 bases spanning the gap. This chain's CDR3 is CATSGTRGERSPLHF. Here the CDR3 DNA reads TGTGCCACCTCCGGGACTCGAGGCGAGCGTTCACCCCTCCACTTT.

The gene calls are TRBV14 and TRBJ1-4; 11 bases map to TRBD1. Per the germline V gene, CDR1 is SGHDN and CDR2 is FVKESK. CDR3 size: 14 residues. Trimming removed 4 bases from V and 10 bases from J; junction bases left unmatched: 5. The CDR3 sequence is CASSPAGTGGKLFF. In DNA form, the CDR3 reads TGTGCCAGCAGCCCCGCCGGGACAGGGGGAAAACTGTTTTTT.

The chain recombines TRBV30 with TRBJ1-1; D is uncertain. V was pared by 1 base and J by 12 bases, with 12 bases between. CDR3 size: 11 residues. Germline V CDR1 and CDR2: GTSNPN, SVGIG (reference sequence). CDR3 region: CAWSEVGETFF. In DNA form, the CDR3 reads TGTGCCTGGAGTGAGGTTGGGGAGACTTTCTTT.

The gene calls are TRBV14 and TRBJ1-2; TRBD1 matches 8 bases. The CDR3 covers 13 residues. The ends lost 5 bases at V and 8 bases at J; junction bases unmatched: 7. CDR1 and CDR2 (germline): SGHDN, FVKESK. The CDR3 sequence: CASSSDRVGGYTF. DNA of the CDR3: TGTGCCAGCAGCTCGGACAGGGTGGGCGGCTACACCTTC.

The chain has TRBV3-1 (or the pseudogene TRBV3-2) and TRBJ1-1; 11 bases align to TRBD1. Germline-derived CDR1 and CDR2 are LGHDT and YNNKEL (reference sequence). The V and J ends lost 4 bases and 3 bases, in that order; junction bases with no gene match: 4. This CDR3 spans 15 amino acids. CDR3 nucleotide sequence: TGTGCCAGCAGCCTCGGGACAGGGGGTTACACTGAAGCTTTCTTT. Translation: CASSLGTGGYTEAFF.

The DNA of the CDR3 is TGTGCCAGCAGCCAAGGGACTATTACAGATACGCAGTATTTT. Translation gives CASSQGTITDTQYF. This chain uses TRBV4-2 with TRBJ2-3, with a tentative D call TRBD2 (6 bases). The V end lost 1 base, the J end lost 3 bases, and 8 bases lay between the germline ends. Per germline, CDR1 LGHNA and CDR2 YNFKEQ. CDR3 length: 14 amino acids.

V is TRBV19 and J is TRBJ1-5; D may be TRBD1 (6 bases). Trimming took 5 bases from V and 1 from J, leaving 12 bases between them. Germline V gene lookup returns CDR1 LNHDA and CDR2 SQIVND (reference sequence). The CDR3 loop spans 15 amino acids. CDR3 in amino acids: CASSQYRESNQPQHF. The CDR3 region has the DNA TGTGCCAGTAGTCAATACAGGGAAAGCAATCAGCCCCAGCATTTT.

The rearrangement links TRBV29-1 to TRBJ1-2, with 8 bases fitting TRBD1. This CDR3 has 12 amino acids. Germline V gene sequence: CDR1 SQVTM, CDR2 ANQGSEA. J gave up 6 bases and V 7 bases, and 7 bases lay outside the gene matches. The CDR3 sequence: CSAETGVHGYTF. In DNA form, the CDR3 reads TGCAGCGCAGAGACAGGGGTTCATGGCTACACCTTC.

The chain couples TRBV29-1 to TRBJ2-3; 8 bases are a match to TRBD2. Per the germline V gene, CDR1 is SQVTM and CDR2 is ANQGSEA. The CDR3 is 13 residues long. The trim removed 2 bases at V and 5 bases at J, leaving 3 bases unmatched. The CDR3 nucleotides are TGCAGCGTTGAAAGCGGGGGCCTAGATACGCAGTATTTT. Protein: CSVESGGLDTQYF.

The V call is TRBV4-3, the J call TRBJ1-2, with 9 bases lining up with TRBD1. The J segment lost 0 bases and the V segment lost 4 bases, leaving 3 bases of the junction unmatched. In germline, CDR1 is LGHNA, CDR2 YSLEER. The CDR3 is 15 amino acids. The CDR3 loop is CASSLGTGPNYGYTF. DNA of the CDR3: TGCGCCAGCAGCCTCGGGACAGGGCCTAACTATGGCTACACCTTC.

This chain joins TRBV5-1 and TRBJ2-3, with a possible D match to TRBD1 (8 bases). Germline V lookup: CDR1 SGHRS, CDR2 YFSETQ. Trimming took 2 bases from V and 2 from J, leaving 15 bases between them. The CDR3 is 16 residues long. The CDR3 sequence: CASSFRQGTNTDTQYF. CDR3 coding DNA: TGCGCCAGCAGCTTCCGACAGGGGACTAACACAGATACGCAGTATTTT.

Turning to this clone: Other DNA sequences within the sample encode an identical CDR3. The chain is built from TRBV18 and TRBJ2-3; 9 bases are shared with TRBD1. The CDR3 is 14 amino acids. Looked up from germline, CDR1 is KGHSH and CDR2 is LQKENI. V was clipped by 3 bases and J by 6 bases; unmatched bases: 4. In nucleotides, the CDR3 is TGTGCCAGCTCACCGGGGACAGGGAGGGATACGCAGTATTTT. Translated, it gives CASSPGTGRDTQYF.

The chain employs TRBV15 and TRBJ2-7; 11 positions match TRBD2. Unmatched junction bases numbered 8, after V lost 6 bases and J lost 4 bases. The CDR3 extends over 15 amino acids. CDR1 and CDR2 (germline): LNHNV, YYDKDF (reference sequence). CDR3 protein: CATSTASGGWYEQYF. DNA for the CDR3: TGTGCCACCAGTACCGCTAGCGGGGGGTGGTACGAGCAGTACTTC.

The CDR3 protein is CSASREAGGSFF. The CDR3 region has the DNA TGCAGTGCTAGTCGGGAAGCCGGAGGATCTTTCTTT. This chain uses TRBV20-1 with TRBJ1-1; D is unresolved. The CDR3 length is 12 residues. Germline CDR1 is DFQATT and CDR2 is SNEGSKA (reference sequence). Deletions cut 3 bases from V and 12 bases from J, with 17 bases between.

Only one count was recorded for this clone. This rearrangement joins TRBV19 to TRBJ1-1; weak D call: TRBD1 (6 bases). Trimming shortened V by 1 base and J by 1 base, and 13 bases separated the two germline ends. The CDR3 runs to 16 residues. Germline assignment: CDR1 LNHDA and CDR2 SQIVND (reference sequence). The CDR3 nucleotides read TGTGCCAGTAGTATAGTGGGCAGGGGACAGAACACTGAAGCTTTCTTT. Its protein is CASSIVGRGQNTEAFF.

This clone was detected a few times. The chain recombines TRBV4-1 with TRBJ1-2; 10 bases match TRBD1. CDR3 length: 15 residues. Per the germline V gene, CDR1 is MGHRA and CDR2 is YSYEKL. Trimming at V came to 4 bases and at J to 3 bases, leaving 5 bases not matched to a gene. The CDR3 here is CASSPGQGEYYGYTF. The CDR3 nucleotides read TGCGCCAGCAGCCCTGGACAGGGGGAATACTATGGCTACACCTTC.

V gene TRBV5-1 combines with J gene TRBJ1-2, with D unresolved. This CDR3 comprises 14 residues. V was trimmed by 0 bases and J by 3 bases, leaving 9 bases between them. CDR1 is SGHRS and CDR2 is YFSETQ in the germline V gene. The CDR3 protein is CASSLAYLDYGYTF. DNA of the CDR3: TGCGCCAGCAGCTTGGCGTATTTAGACTATGGCTACACCTTC.